Presented here are 28 T cell receptor beta chains from one specimen sequenced in a study of blood T cell repertoires in COVID-19. Sequencing was performed with immunoSEQ multiplex PCR; in TCRdb, only in-frame clones are kept and a portion is missing. The data show approximately 90,000 clones, around three quarters seen once. Specimen: peripheral blood. The receptors originated from a human donor in a cohort sampled during active COVID-19.

The chain recombines TRBV9 with TRBJ2-2; 11 nucleotides match TRBD2. Germline V gene data show CDR1 as SGDLS and CDR2 as YYNGEE. J lost 5 bases, V lost 6 bases, and 9 bases had no gene match. This CDR3 is built from 16 residues. DNA for the CDR3: TGTGCCAGCAACCTTGGACTAGCGGGTGTTACCGGGGAGCTGTTTTTT. Protein: CASNLGLAGVTGELFF.

In this sample, this clone turned up once. DNA for the CDR3: TGTGCCAGCTCGCCTAATCAGGGGGCATCGGAGACCCAGTACTTC. Its protein is CASSPNQGASETQYF. The V call is TRBV18, the J call TRBJ2-5; 8 nucleotides align to TRBD1. After removal of 6 bases from V and 5 bases from J, the junction contained 11 bases not matched to a gene. Germline assignment: CDR1 KGHSH and CDR2 LQKENI. This CDR3 comprises 15 residues. The full variable domain, with the rest looked up from reference TRBV18 and TRBJ2-5, is NAGVMQNPRHLVRRRGQEARLRCSPMKGHSHVYWYRQLPEEGLKFMVYLQKENIIDESGMPKERFSAEFPKEGPSILRIQQVVRGDSAAYFCASSPNQGASETQYFGPGTRLLVL.

V is TRBV7-2 and J is TRBJ2-1; TRBD2 aligns across 12 bases. The V gene's germline CDR1 is SGHTA and CDR2 FQGNSA. V dropped 3 bases and J dropped 9; count of bases not matched to a gene: 3. CDR3 length: 14 residues. The CDR3 sequence is CASSFRTSGAEQFF. CDR3 nucleotides: TGTGCCAGCAGCTTCCGGACTAGCGGGGCTGAGCAGTTCTTC. The variable domain in full, completed from reference TRBV7-2 and TRBJ2-1, reads GAGVSQSPSNKVTEKGKDVELRCDPISGHTALYWYRQSLGQGLEFLIYFQGNSAPDKSGLPSDRFSAERTGGSVSTLTIQRTQQEDSAVYLCASSFRTSGAEQFFGPGTRLTVL.

The chain combines TRBV7-8 with TRBJ2-2; 10 bases are a match to TRBD2. The CDR3 totals 17 residues. In germline, CDR1 is SGHVS, CDR2 FQNEAQ. The junction had 6 bases not matched to a gene; V was cut back by 1 base and J by 4 bases. The CDR3: CASSLGPLAGATGELFF. The CDR3 nucleotides are TGTGCCAGCAGCTTAGGCCCCCTAGCGGGAGCCACCGGGGAGCTGTTTTTT.

This clone occurred a few times. The rearrangement links TRBV6-6 to TRBJ1-6, with D possibly being TRBD1 (6 bases). The CDR3 length is 15 residues. Germline CDR1 is MNHNY and CDR2 is SVGAGI (reference sequence). Trimming removed 0 bases at V and 7 bases at J, with 10 bases between. CDR3 coding DNA: TGTGCCAGCAGTTACTCGAGGCAGGGGAATTCACCCCTCCACTTT. It yields the protein CASSYSRQGNSPLHF.

This clone was seen a handful of times. The genes are TRBV9 and TRBJ2-1; 7 bases match TRBD2. V shed 0 bases and J 6 bases; nucleotides not matched to a gene: 9. CDR3 length equals 16 residues. The V gene's germline CDR1 is SGDLS and CDR2 YYNGEE. CDR3 coding DNA: TGTGCCAGCAGCGTAGCCGGCCTAGCGGCCACCAATGAGCAGTTCTTC. It specifies CASSVAGLAATNEQFF.

The rearrangement joins TRBV19 to TRBJ2-5; perhaps TRBD2 as D (6 bases). Germline V CDR1 and CDR2: LNHDA, SQIVND (reference sequence). Trimming stripped 6 bases from V and 5 bases from J, with 13 bases between. The CDR3 length is 13 residues. The CDR3 bases are TGTGCCAGTAGGAAAGGGCTAGCGGAGACCCAGTACTTC. Amino acids: CASRKGLAETQYF.

The chain employs TRBV3-1 (or the pseudogene TRBV3-2) and TRBJ2-1; the D gene is possibly TRBD2 (5 bases). This CDR3 is 13 amino acids long. V was clipped by 4 bases and J by 5 bases, with 9 bases between them. The germline V gene encodes CDR1 LGHDT and CDR2 YNNKEL (reference sequence). CDR3 DNA: TGTGCCAGCAGCCCCACTAGTCACAATGAGCAGTTCTTC. Amino acids: CASSPTSHNEQFF.

Regarding this clone: Mismatch with germline at one junction end may stem from a read error. The rearrangement joins TRBV6-9 to TRBJ2-1, with TRBD2 matching 11 bases. Germline V gene lookup returns CDR1 MNHGY and CDR2 SVAAGI. The CDR3 loop spans 17 amino acids. CDR3: CASNQGTSGSAYNKQFF. The CDR3 coding sequence is TGTGCCAGCAACCAAGGGACTAGCGGCTCCGCCTACAATAAGCAGTTCTTC.

This clone was detected only a few times. The V and J genes are TRBV15 and TRBJ1-5, with D unresolved. This CDR3 is 15 amino acids long. V lost 8 bases and J lost 2, with 16 bases in between. From germline, CDR1 is LNHNV and CDR2 YYDKDF (reference sequence). The CDR3 DNA reads TGTGCCACCTCCGGAGGGTCGGCGGGCAATCAGCCCCAGCATTTT. It codes for CATSGGSAGNQPQHF. Combining the CDR3 with reference TRBV15 and TRBJ1-5 gives the whole variable domain DAMVIQNPRYQVTQFGKPVTLSCSQTLNHNVMYWYQQKSSQAPKLLFHYYDKDFNNEADTPDNFQSRRPNTSFCFLDIRSPGLGDTAMYLCATSGGSAGNQPQHFGDGTRLSIL.

V is TRBV27 and J is TRBJ1-2; tentatively, D is TRBD1 (6 bases). The CDR3 spans 13 residues. Trimming removed 8 bases at V and 2 bases at J, with 12 bases between. Germline assignment: CDR1 MNHEY and CDR2 SMNVEV (reference sequence). CDR3 DNA sequence: TGTGCCAGCGGGACCCAGGGGAACTATGGCTACACCTTC. Protein: CASGTQGNYGYTF.

The CDR3 DNA sequence: TGTGCCAGCAGTCCCAGACAGGTCAATCAGCCCCAGCATTTT. Translation: CASSPRQVNQPQHF. This sequence joins TRBV28 and TRBJ1-5; TRBD1 is a possible D gene (6 bases). The CDR3 extends over 14 amino acids. CDR1 is MDHEN, CDR2 SYDVKM, per germline. Trimming left V 5 bases short and J 3 bases short, with 11 bases between.

V and J are TRBV30 and TRBJ1-2, with D maybe TRBD1 (5 bases). Germline V gene lookup returns CDR1 GTSNPN and CDR2 SVGIG (reference sequence). Trimming took 7 bases from V and 12 from J, leaving 15 bases between them. The CDR3 sequence is 10 residues long. CDR3 DNA sequence: TGTGCCTTGGGGGAGGGCCCCCACACCTTC. It encodes CALGEGPHTF.

The J gene is TRBJ1-4, the V gene TRBV5-5, with 11 positions matching TRBD1. V lost 1 base and J lost 7; bases outside the gene matches: 12. The CDR3 sequence is 18 residues long. Germline CDR1 SGHKS, CDR2 YYEKEE (reference sequence). CDR3: CASSLSREWTGGPEKLFF. CDR3 bases: TGTGCCAGCAGCTTGTCCCGGGAGTGGACAGGGGGCCCTGAAAAACTGTTTTTT.

The J gene is TRBJ1-3, the V gene TRBV5-4; no clear D gene. V lost 3 bases and J 0 bases, leaving 10 bases between the germline ends. Germline CDR1 is SGHNT and CDR2 is YYREEE (reference sequence). The CDR3 is 15 amino acids. CDR3 amino acids: CASSSDPISGNTIYF. The CDR3 coding sequence is TGTGCCAGCAGCTCAGATCCCATCTCTGGAAACACCATATATTTT.

The chain joins TRBV14 to TRBJ2-1; 12 bases are shared with TRBD2. V shed 1 base, J shed 0 bases, and the junction held 7 bases outside the gene matches. This CDR3 is 19 amino acids long. From germline, CDR1 is SGHDN and CDR2 FVKESK. The CDR3 bases are TGTGCCAGCAGCCAAGCGACTAGCGGGAGATCAGGCTCCTACAATGAGCAGTTCTTC. This encodes CASSQATSGRSGSYNEQFF.

V is TRBV5-1 and J is TRBJ2-1, with TRBD2 identical over 9 bases. The germline V gene encodes CDR1 SGHRS and CDR2 YFSETQ. V lost 0 bases, J lost 0 bases, and 7 bases stayed unmatched. The CDR3 has 18 amino acids. CDR3 amino acids: CASSLGFRLADSYNEQFF. CDR3 sequence (DNA): TGCGCCAGCAGCTTGGGCTTTAGACTAGCGGACTCCTACAATGAGCAGTTCTTC.

The chain combines TRBV5-1 with TRBJ1-3; TRBD1 is a possible D gene (6 bases). V was cut by 4 bases and J by 0 bases, with 8 bases left in between. The germline gives CDR1 SGHRS, CDR2 YFSETQ. CDR3 length: 14 amino acids. CDR3 coding DNA: TGCGCCAGCAGCGCGGACAGCTCTGGAAACACCATATATTTT. This sequence encodes CASSADSSGNTIYF.

This chain joins TRBV6-1 and TRBJ1-1, with D possibly TRBD1 on 5 matching bases. Germline V gives CDR1 MNHNS, CDR2 SASEGT. The CDR3 has 16 residues. Trimming stripped 0 bases from V and 1 base from J, with 12 bases between. This CDR3 is CASSEAPGVRNTEAFF. CDR3 in DNA: TGTGCCAGCAGTGAAGCCCCGGGGGTGAGGAACACTGAAGCTTTCTTT.

The V and J genes are TRBV30 and TRBJ1-1; D remains unclear. The CDR3 loop spans 15 amino acids. The V gene lost 1 base and the J gene lost 5 bases, with 17 bases spanning the gap. Per the germline V gene, CDR1 is GTSNPN and CDR2 is SVGIG (reference sequence). The CDR3: CAWSEGVGRRTEAFF. The CDR3 DNA is TGTGCCTGGAGTGAGGGAGTGGGCAGAAGGACTGAAGCTTTCTTT.

The chain combines TRBV27 with TRBJ1-5, with D maybe TRBD1 (6 bases). Germline values: CDR1 MNHEY, CDR2 SMNVEV (reference sequence). This CDR3 is 16 amino acids long. The V gene lost 4 bases and the J gene lost 2 bases, with 15 bases spanning the gap. The CDR3 sequence: CASSSASAGGNQPQHF. Here the CDR3 DNA reads TGTGCCAGCAGTTCCGCTTCGGCAGGGGGCAATCAGCCCCAGCATTTT.

The V and J genes are TRBV4-3 and TRBJ1-6; perhaps TRBD1 as D (6 bases). Between the trimmed V and J ends, which lost 0 bases and 7 bases, there was a span of 13 bases. Germline V gene data show CDR1 as LGHNA and CDR2 as YSLEER. The CDR3 length is 16 residues. This CDR3 reads CASSQDPGQGNSPLHF. The CDR3 coding sequence is TGCGCCAGCAGCCAAGACCCGGGACAAGGCAATTCACCCCTCCACTTT.

The chain combines TRBV15 with TRBJ2-2; 7 bases align to TRBD2. This CDR3 comprises 16 residues. V lost 3 bases, J lost 0 bases, and 4 bases stayed unmatched. Germline V lookup: CDR1 LNHNV, CDR2 YYDKDF (reference sequence). CDR3 region: CATSRVSGPNTGELFF. The CDR3 DNA follows: TGTGCCACCAGCAGGGTTAGCGGGCCGAACACCGGGGAGCTGTTTTTT.

CDR3 nucleotides: TGTGCCAGCAGTTACGGGGCGGACTCCTATAATTCACCCCTCCACTTT. It translates to CASSYGADSYNSPLHF. The gene calls are TRBV6-6 and TRBJ1-6, with a weak D call TRBD1 (5 bases). CDR1 and CDR2 (germline): MNHNY, SVGAGI (reference sequence). The CDR3 is 16 residues long. Trimming cost V 2 bases and J 0 bases, with 8 bases left between them.

V usage is TRBV29-1 and J usage is TRBJ2-7; TRBD1 matches 9 bases. Germline-derived CDR1 and CDR2 are SQVTM and ANQGSEA. This CDR3 has 11 residues. With V trimmed by 6 bases and J by 8 bases, 5 bases remained unmatched. CDR3 nucleotide sequence: TGCAGCGTCGGGGACAGGGAGAAGCAGTACTTC. Translating it yields CSVGDREKQYF.

The CDR3 loop is CASSVGSLAGLETQYF. CDR3 nucleotides: TGTGCCAGCAGCGTAGGTAGTCTAGCGGGTTTGGAGACCCAGTACTTC. V gene TRBV9 combines with J gene TRBJ2-5; 8 bases line up with TRBD2. The germline V gene has CDR1 SGDLS and CDR2 YYNGEE. The CDR3 totals 16 residues. J lost 5 bases, V lost 0 bases, and 9 bases had no gene match.

This clone was detected only a few times. DNA of the CDR3: TGTGCCAGCAGCCCCACCAGGGAAGGGGGCTACACCTTC. Its protein product is CASSPTREGGYTF. The chain joins TRBV7-3 to TRBJ1-2; perhaps TRBD1 as D (5 bases). Germline V lookup: CDR1 SGHTA, CDR2 FQGTGA. The CDR3 runs 13 residues. V gave up 5 bases and J gave up 8 bases, with 15 bases separating them.

V and J are TRBV19 and TRBJ2-7; 9 bases fit TRBD2. Germline loops: CDR1 LNHDA, CDR2 SQIVND (reference sequence). This CDR3 is 15 amino acids long. Trimming cost V 1 base and J 2 bases; bases outside gene matches: 3. In DNA, the CDR3 is TGTGCCAGTAGTATAGTTAGCGGGAGCACCTACGAGCAGTACTTC. Its translation: CASSIVSGSTYEQYF.